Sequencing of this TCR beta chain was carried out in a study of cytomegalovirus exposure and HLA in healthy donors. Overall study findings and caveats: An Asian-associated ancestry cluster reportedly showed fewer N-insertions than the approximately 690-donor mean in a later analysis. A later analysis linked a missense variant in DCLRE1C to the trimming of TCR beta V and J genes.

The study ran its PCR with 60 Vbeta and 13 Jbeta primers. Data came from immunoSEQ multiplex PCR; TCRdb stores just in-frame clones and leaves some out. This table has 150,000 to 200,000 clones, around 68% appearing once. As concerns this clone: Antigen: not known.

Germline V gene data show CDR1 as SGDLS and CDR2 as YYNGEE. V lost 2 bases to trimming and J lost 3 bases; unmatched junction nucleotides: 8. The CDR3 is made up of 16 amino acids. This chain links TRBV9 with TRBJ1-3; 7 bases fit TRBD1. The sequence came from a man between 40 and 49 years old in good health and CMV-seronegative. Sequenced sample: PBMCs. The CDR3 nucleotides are TGTGCCAGCAGCGTTACGTCAGGGGGTTTTGGAAACACCATATATTTT. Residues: CASSVTSGGFGNTIYF.